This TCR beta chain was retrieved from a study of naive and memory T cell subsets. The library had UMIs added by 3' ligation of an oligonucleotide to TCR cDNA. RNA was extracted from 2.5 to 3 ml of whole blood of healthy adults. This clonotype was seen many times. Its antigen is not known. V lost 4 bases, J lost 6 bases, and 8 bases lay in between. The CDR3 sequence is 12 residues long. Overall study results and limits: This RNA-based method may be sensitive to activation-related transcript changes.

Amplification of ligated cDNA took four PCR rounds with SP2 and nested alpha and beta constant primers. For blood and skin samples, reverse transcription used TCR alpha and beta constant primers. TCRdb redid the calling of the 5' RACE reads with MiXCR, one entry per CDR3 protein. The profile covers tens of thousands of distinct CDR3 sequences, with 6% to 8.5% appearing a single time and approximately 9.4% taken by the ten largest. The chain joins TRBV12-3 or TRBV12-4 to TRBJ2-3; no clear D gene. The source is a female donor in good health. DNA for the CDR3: TGTGCCAGCAGTTCCGGGTTCGATACGCAGTATTTT. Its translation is CASSSGFDTQYF.